The 28 T cell receptor beta chains listed next were all sequenced from one sample in a study of CD8+ T cells in alopecia areata. Extracted RNA was reverse transcribed into cDNA, the sequencing template. Produced via immunoSEQ multiplex PCR; TCRdb's table is partial and in-frame only. Of 130,000 to 150,000 clones listed, about 90% are singletons. The sequences come from CD8+ T cells sorted from blood, collected at week 0. All receptors derive from a human donor with alopecia areata.

The V call is TRBV30, the J call TRBJ1-1; D is ambiguous. Germline V gene sequence: CDR1 GTSNPN, CDR2 SVGIG (reference sequence). The CDR3 consists of 14 residues. V was pared by 1 base and J by 4 bases, with 13 bases between. CDR3 nucleotides: TGTGCCTGGAGTGACGAAGTAGGAAGCACTGAAGCTTTCTTT. This translates into CAWSDEVGSTEAFF. Complete variable domain (other parts from reference TRBV30 and TRBJ1-1): SQTIHQWPATLVQPVGSPLSLECTVEGTSNPNLYWYRQAAGRGLQLLFYSVGIGQISSEVPQNLSASRPQDRQFILSSKKLLLSDSGFYLCAWSDEVGSTEAFFGQGTRLTVV.

The chain uses TRBV7-9 and TRBJ2-7, with 14 bases that match TRBD2. The CDR3 runs 18 residues. CDR1 is SEHNR, CDR2 FQNEAQ, per germline (reference sequence). Germline trimming cut 3 bases from V and 2 bases from J; bases unmatched to any gene: 9. This CDR3 reads CASSFAPGLAGVPYEQYF. The CDR3 nucleotides are TGTGCCAGCAGCTTCGCCCCGGGACTAGCGGGGGTCCCCTACGAGCAGTACTTC.

CDR3 in DNA: TGTGCCAGCAGCTTAGCCCAGGGGGAGACCTACGAGCAGTACTTC. Translating it yields CASSLAQGETYEQYF. The rearrangement joins TRBV7-9 to TRBJ2-7, with 7 bases matching TRBD1. Trimming removed 0 bases from V and 2 bases from J; junction bases left unmatched: 4. This CDR3 is built from 15 residues. Germline lookup yields CDR1 SEHNR and CDR2 FQNEAQ (reference sequence).

The chain employs TRBV10-3 and TRBJ2-1, with 7 bases lining up with TRBD2. V shed 10 bases and J 7 bases; nucleotides not matched to a gene: 13. The germline V gene has CDR1 ENHRY and CDR2 SYGVKD. This CDR3 region has 14 residues. The CDR3 DNA sequence: TGTGCCACCCTAATCGGCGGGGGACTGAATGAGCAGTTCTTC. It yields the protein CATLIGGGLNEQFF.

The chain couples TRBV27 to TRBJ2-2; D not resolved. V lost 5 bases and J lost 6, with 7 bases in between. This CDR3 spans 12 amino acids. Germline V gene sequence: CDR1 MNHEY, CDR2 SMNVEV (reference sequence). This CDR3 reads CASSQRSGELFF. The CDR3 region has the DNA TGTGCCAGCAGTCAGAGGTCCGGGGAGCTGTTTTTT.

The CDR3 spells CASSLGTYEQYF. CDR3 DNA: TGCGCCAGCAGCCTGGGCACCTACGAGCAGTACTTC. This chain connects TRBV10-2 to TRBJ2-7; D is unresolved. Germline V lookup: CDR1 WSHSY, CDR2 SAAADI. CDR3 size: 12 residues. V was cut by 6 bases and J by 2 bases, with 8 bases left in between.

The chain joins TRBV9 to TRBJ2-1; the D gene is possibly TRBD2 (6 bases). The length of the CDR3 is 15 residues. The V gene lost 4 bases and the J gene lost 6 bases, with 17 bases spanning the gap. CDR1 is SGDLS and CDR2 is YYNGEE in the germline V gene. The CDR3 is CASSTSGTPPNEQFF. CDR3 in DNA: TGTGCCAGCAGCACAAGTGGGACTCCACCCAATGAGCAGTTCTTC.

V is TRBV27 and J is TRBJ1-5; D gene uncertain. V dropped 5 bases and J dropped 5 bases, with 19 bases sitting between them. Germline V gene sequence: CDR1 MNHEY, CDR2 SMNVEV (reference sequence). There are 16 residues in the CDR3. The CDR3 DNA reads TGTGCCAGCAGTCCTCTCATTACCCTGTCTCATCAGCCCCAGCATTTT. Residues: CASSPLITLSHQPQHF.

The chain has TRBV10-2 and TRBJ2-2; TRBD2 matches 12 bases. V shed 7 bases and J 5 bases; nucleotides not matched to a gene: 8. Per germline, CDR1 WSHSY and CDR2 SAAADI. This CDR3 comprises 16 residues. The CDR3 DNA sequence: TGCGCCAGCAATCTAGCGGGGGGGCGAGGTACCGGGGAGCTGTTTTTT. This encodes CASNLAGGRGTGELFF.

This clone was counted between two and nine times. The gene calls are TRBV29-1 and TRBJ2-6; TRBD1 matches at 8 bases. CDR3 size: 20 residues. The germline V gene has CDR1 SQVTM and CDR2 ANQGSEA. J lost 0 bases, V lost 3 bases, and 16 bases had no gene match. CDR3 sequence: CSVEVAGSDRAPSGANVLTF. The CDR3 DNA reads as TGCAGCGTTGAGGTGGCGGGATCGGACAGGGCCCCCTCTGGGGCCAACGTCCTGACTTTC.

The gene calls are TRBV30 and TRBJ2-7, with D unresolved. The CDR3 runs 11 residues. CDR1 and CDR2 (germline): GTSNPN, SVGIG (reference sequence). V gave up 1 base and J gave up 6 bases, with 7 bases separating them. CDR3 loop: CAWSGGPEQYF. DNA for the CDR3: TGTGCCTGGAGTGGGGGTCCCGAGCAGTACTTC.

The chain joins TRBV13 to TRBJ2-7; TRBD1 matches at 8 bases. V lost 1 base, J lost 6 bases, and 8 bases stayed unmatched. CDR1 and CDR2 (germline): PRHDT, FYEKMQ (reference sequence). This CDR3 spans 15 amino acids. The CDR3: CASSLADRAFGEQYF. CDR3 DNA: TGTGCCAGCAGCTTAGCGGACAGGGCTTTTGGCGAGCAGTACTTC.

This chain connects TRBV5-4 to TRBJ1-1; tentative D call: TRBD1 (5 bases). V was clipped by 0 bases and J by 5 bases, with 17 bases between them. Germline V gene data show CDR1 as SGHNT and CDR2 as YYREEE (reference sequence). This CDR3 has 16 amino acids. The CDR3: CASSLDRGRARTEAFF. CDR3 DNA: TGTGCCAGCAGCTTGGATAGGGGCAGGGCGAGGACTGAAGCTTTCTTT.

This rearrangement joins TRBV7-9 to TRBJ2-1; D gene uncertain. The germline V gene has CDR1 SEHNR and CDR2 FQNEAQ (reference sequence). This CDR3 region has 17 residues. V was pared by 7 bases and J by 0 bases, with 19 bases between. The CDR3: CASTPPPHLSSYNEQFF. Here the CDR3 DNA reads TGTGCCAGCACCCCACCCCCCCATTTGAGCTCCTACAATGAGCAGTTCTTC.

In its sample, this clone was seen once. The J gene is TRBJ2-3, the V gene TRBV9; TRBD2 aligns across 8 bases. V lost 4 bases and J lost 2; bases outside the gene matches: 6. Germline loops: CDR1 SGDLS, CDR2 YYNGEE. CDR3 size: 15 residues. CDR3 sequence (DNA): TGTGCCAGCAGCCGAAGCGGGAGTTACACAGATACGCAGTATTTT. This gives the protein CASSRSGSYTDTQYF.

The chain employs TRBV5-1 and TRBJ2-7; D uncertain. CDR3 length: 11 residues. The germline gives CDR1 SGHRS, CDR2 YFSETQ. Between the trimmed V and J ends, which lost 4 bases and 5 bases, there was a span of 7 bases. Here the CDR3 reads CASSKSHEQYF. CDR3 bases: TGCGCCAGCAGCAAGAGCCACGAGCAGTACTTC.

The chain links TRBV9 to TRBJ1-1; a weak D match, TRBD1 (6 bases). The CDR3 consists of 15 residues. The V and J ends lost 2 bases and 0 bases respectively, with 11 bases between them. Germline CDR1 reads SGDLS; CDR2 reads YYNGEE. The CDR3 protein is CASSVGHLMNTEAFF. CDR3 DNA sequence: TGTGCCAGCAGCGTGGGACACCTGATGAACACTGAAGCTTTCTTT.

CDR3 sequence: CASSASGATYEQYF. In DNA form, the CDR3 reads TGTGCCAGCAGTGCCTCGGGGGCCACCTACGAGCAGTACTTC. The chain uses TRBV27 and TRBJ2-7, with D tentatively TRBD1 or TRBD2 (6 bases each). V shed 5 bases and J shed 2 bases, with 13 bases lying between them. This CDR3 region has 14 residues. Germline V CDR1 and CDR2: MNHEY, SMNVEV (reference sequence).

The V and J genes are TRBV5-1 and TRBJ2-7; 8 bases are a match to TRBD1. This CDR3 spans 14 amino acids. Germline CDR1 and CDR2: SGHRS and YFSETQ. The junction had 8 bases not matched to a gene; V was cut back by 4 bases and J by 5 bases. The CDR3 sequence: CASSPRTGSDEQYF. CDR3 coding DNA: TGCGCCAGCAGCCCGAGGACAGGGTCGGACGAGCAGTACTTC.

The V and J genes are TRBV18 and TRBJ2-2; the match to TRBD1 covers 7 bases. The length of the CDR3 is 14 residues. From germline, CDR1 is KGHSH and CDR2 LQKENI. Trimming took 2 bases from V and 7 from J; bases not matched to a gene: 4. Written as DNA, the CDR3 is TGTGCCAGCTCACCAGGGGACAGTGGCGGGGAGCTGTTTTTT. Its protein is CASSPGDSGGELFF.

This chain uses TRBV27 with TRBJ2-7; tentative D call: TRBD1 (5 bases). Germline CDR1 is MNHEY and CDR2 is SMNVEV (reference sequence). V lost 10 bases, J lost 7 bases, and 20 bases lay in between. The CDR3 is 13 residues long. The CDR3 nucleotides read TGTGCCACAAGGGGTCAGACCTCCTTGGAGCAGTACTTC. It encodes CATRGQTSLEQYF.

The chain uses TRBV9 and TRBJ2-3; 8 nucleotides match TRBD2. Losses at the gene ends were 0 bases for V and 5 bases for J; bases not matched to a gene: 8. Germline V gene sequence: CDR1 SGDLS, CDR2 YYNGEE. The CDR3 contains 16 residues. DNA of the CDR3: TGTGCCAGCAGCGTAGGACGGGGGGGCCTGGTAGATACGCAGTATTTT. Translation: CASSVGRGGLVDTQYF.

The chain carries TRBV19 and TRBJ1-5; tentative D call: TRBD1 (5 bases). This CDR3 region has 15 residues. Germline CDR1 is LNHDA and CDR2 is SQIVND (reference sequence). Trimming pared 1 base from V and 1 base from J, leaving 8 bases between. CDR3 in amino acids: CASSIGQGSNQPQHF. DNA of the CDR3: TGTGCCAGTAGTATAGGGCAGGGAAGCAATCAGCCCCAGCATTTT.

The J gene is TRBJ1-5, the V gene TRBV6-1, with 9 bases aligning to TRBD1. J gave up 3 bases and V 4 bases, and 10 bases lay outside the gene matches. Germline CDR1 is MNHNS and CDR2 is SASEGT. This CDR3 has 17 residues. In DNA, the CDR3 is TGTGCCAGCAGTGTGTACTCGGGACAGGGATTCAATCAGCCCCAGCATTTT. Translated, it gives CASSVYSGQGFNQPQHF.

The chain links TRBV27 to TRBJ2-7, with 8 bases fitting TRBD1. With V trimmed by 11 bases and J by 4 bases, 10 bases remained unmatched. CDR3 length: 13 residues. CDR1 MNHEY and CDR2 SMNVEV come from the germline V gene (reference sequence). The CDR3 nucleotides are TGTGCCTCCCGCCCCCAGGGGGCGTACGAGCAGTACTTC. This translates into CASRPQGAYEQYF.

This CDR3 is CASSLGDSASTDTQYF. DNA for the CDR3: TGTGCCAGCAGCTTAGGGGACTCAGCTAGCACAGATACGCAGTATTTT. This chain joins TRBV7-6 and TRBJ2-3; D possibly corresponds to TRBD2 (6 bases). This CDR3 has 16 amino acids. V was clipped by 1 base and J by 0 bases, with 11 bases between them. Germline CDR1 and CDR2: SGHVS and FNYEAQ.

CDR3 amino acids: CASSSWGELNTEAFF. CDR3 DNA sequence: TGTGCCAGCAGTTCTTGGGGGGAATTGAACACTGAAGCTTTCTTT. The chain couples TRBV28 to TRBJ1-1, with D tentatively TRBD1 (5 bases). Between the trimmed V and J ends, which lost 4 bases and 0 bases, there was a span of 12 bases. The CDR3 consists of 15 residues. CDR1 MDHEN and CDR2 SYDVKM come from the germline V gene. Together with reference TRBV28 and TRBJ1-1, the CDR3 gives the full variable domain: DVKVTQSSRYLVKRTGEKVFLECVQDMDHENMFWYRQDPGLGLRLIYFSYDVKMKEKGDIPEGYSVSREKKERFSLILESASTNQTSMYLCASSSWGELNTEAFFGQGTRLTVV.

Worth noting for this clone: This sample includes further DNA sequences coding for the same CDR3. The chain couples TRBV5-1 to TRBJ2-7; D is unclear. Per the germline V gene, CDR1 is SGHRS and CDR2 is YFSETQ. The CDR3 totals 13 residues. V was shortened by 2 bases and J by 1 base, with 7 bases between the two germline ends. The CDR3 protein is CASSLASSYEQYF. CDR3 DNA: TGCGCCAGCAGCTTAGCTTCTTCCTACGAGCAGTACTTC.